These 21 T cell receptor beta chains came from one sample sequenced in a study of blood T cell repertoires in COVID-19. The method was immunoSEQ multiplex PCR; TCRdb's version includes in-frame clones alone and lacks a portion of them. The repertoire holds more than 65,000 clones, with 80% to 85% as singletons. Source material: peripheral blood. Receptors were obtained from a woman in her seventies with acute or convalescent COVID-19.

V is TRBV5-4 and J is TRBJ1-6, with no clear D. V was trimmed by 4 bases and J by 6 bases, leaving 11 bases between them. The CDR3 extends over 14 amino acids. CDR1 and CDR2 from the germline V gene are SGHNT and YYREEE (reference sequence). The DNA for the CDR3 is TGTGCCAGCAGCCGGGAAGTCCTTAATTCACCCCTCCACTTT. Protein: CASSREVLNSPLHF.

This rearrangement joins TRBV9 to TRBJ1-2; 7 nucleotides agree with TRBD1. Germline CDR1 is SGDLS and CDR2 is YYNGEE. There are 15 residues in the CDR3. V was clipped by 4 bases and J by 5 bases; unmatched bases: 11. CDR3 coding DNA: TGTGCCAGCAGCCCCCGACAGGGATTAGCGTATGGCTACACCTTC. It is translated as CASSPRQGLAYGYTF.

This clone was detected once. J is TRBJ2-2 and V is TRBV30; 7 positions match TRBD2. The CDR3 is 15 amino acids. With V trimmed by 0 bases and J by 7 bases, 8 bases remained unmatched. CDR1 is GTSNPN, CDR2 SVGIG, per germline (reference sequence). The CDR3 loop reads CAWSVIGSGNGELFF. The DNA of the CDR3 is TGTGCCTGGAGTGTAATAGGGAGCGGGAACGGGGAGCTGTTTTTT.

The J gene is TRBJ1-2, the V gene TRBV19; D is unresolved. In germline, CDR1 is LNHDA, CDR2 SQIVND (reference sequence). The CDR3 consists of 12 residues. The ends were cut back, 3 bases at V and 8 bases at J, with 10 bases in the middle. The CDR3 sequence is CASSMWAIGYTF. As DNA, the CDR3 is TGTGCCAGTAGTATGTGGGCGATCGGCTACACCTTC.

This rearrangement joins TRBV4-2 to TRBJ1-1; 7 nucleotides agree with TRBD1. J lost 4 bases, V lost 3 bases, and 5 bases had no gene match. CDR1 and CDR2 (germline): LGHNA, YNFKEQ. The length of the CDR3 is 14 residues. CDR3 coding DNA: TGTGCCAGCAGCCACGACCAGGGGGGCACTGAAGCTTTCTTT. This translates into CASSHDQGGTEAFF.

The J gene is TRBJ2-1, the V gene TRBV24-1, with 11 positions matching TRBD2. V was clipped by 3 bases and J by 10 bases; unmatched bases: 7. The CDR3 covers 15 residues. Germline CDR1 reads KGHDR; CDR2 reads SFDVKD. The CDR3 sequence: CATSDTGLAAAEQFF. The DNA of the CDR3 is TGTGCCACCAGTGATACGGGACTAGCGGCCGCCGAGCAGTTCTTC.

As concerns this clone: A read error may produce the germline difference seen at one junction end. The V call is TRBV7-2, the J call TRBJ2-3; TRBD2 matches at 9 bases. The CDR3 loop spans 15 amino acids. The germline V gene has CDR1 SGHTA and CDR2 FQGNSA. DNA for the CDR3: TGTGCCAGCAGCATAGCGGGAGCTTTCGCAGATACGCAGTATTTT. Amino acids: CASSIAGAFADTQYF.

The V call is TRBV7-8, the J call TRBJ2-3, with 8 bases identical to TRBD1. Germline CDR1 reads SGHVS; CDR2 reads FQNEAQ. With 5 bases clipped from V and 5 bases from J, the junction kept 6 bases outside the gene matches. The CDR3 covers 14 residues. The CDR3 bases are TGTGCCAGCAGCGCTCAGGGGGCGGAAGATACGCAGTATTTT. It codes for CASSAQGAEDTQYF.

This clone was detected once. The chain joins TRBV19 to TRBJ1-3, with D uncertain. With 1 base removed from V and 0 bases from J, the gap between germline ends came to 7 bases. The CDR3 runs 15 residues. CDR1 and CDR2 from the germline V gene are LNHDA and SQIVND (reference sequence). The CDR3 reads CASSIGHFSGNTIYF. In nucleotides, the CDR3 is TGTGCCAGTAGTATAGGGCATTTCTCTGGAAACACCATATATTTT.

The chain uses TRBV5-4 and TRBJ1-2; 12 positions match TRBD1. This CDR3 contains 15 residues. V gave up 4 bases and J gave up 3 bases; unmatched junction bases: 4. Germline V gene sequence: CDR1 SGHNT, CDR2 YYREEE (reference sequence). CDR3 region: CASSPGTGGDYGYTF. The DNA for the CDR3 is TGTGCCAGCAGCCCGGGGACAGGGGGCGACTATGGCTACACCTTC.

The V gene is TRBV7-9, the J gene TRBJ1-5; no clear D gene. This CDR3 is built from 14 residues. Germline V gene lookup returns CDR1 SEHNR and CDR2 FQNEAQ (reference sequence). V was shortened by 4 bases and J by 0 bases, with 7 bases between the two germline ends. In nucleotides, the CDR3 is TGTGCCAGCAGCTCCAGGAATAGCAATCAGCCCCAGCATTTT. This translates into CASSSRNSNQPQHF.

CDR3 in amino acids: CSAVWQGETQYF. CDR3 coding DNA: TGCAGCGCCGTCTGGCAGGGAGAGACCCAGTACTTC. The chain links TRBV29-1 to TRBJ2-5; D perhaps matches TRBD1 (5 bases). Germline CDR1 SQVTM, CDR2 ANQGSEA. V lost 7 bases, J lost 4 bases, and 13 bases lay in between. The CDR3 consists of 12 residues. The variable domain in full, with the rest retrieved from reference TRBV29-1 and TRBJ2-5, is SAVISQKPSRDICQRGTSLTIQCQVDSQVTMMFWYRQQPGQSLTLIATANQGSEATYESGFVIDKFPISRPNLTFSTLTVSNMSPEDSSIYLCSAVWQGETQYFGPGTRLLVL.

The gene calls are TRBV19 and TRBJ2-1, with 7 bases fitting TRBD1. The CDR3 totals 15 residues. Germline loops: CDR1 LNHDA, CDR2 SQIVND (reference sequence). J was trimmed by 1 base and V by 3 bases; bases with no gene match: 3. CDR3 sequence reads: CASSISRGSYNEQFF. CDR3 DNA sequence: TGTGCCAGTAGTATCTCCAGGGGGTCCTACAATGAGCAGTTCTTC. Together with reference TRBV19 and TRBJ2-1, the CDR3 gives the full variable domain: DGGITQSPKYLFRKEGQNVTLSCEQNLNHDAMYWYRQDPGQGLRLIYYSQIVNDFQKGDIAEGYSVSREKKESFPLTVTSAQKNPTAFYLCASSISRGSYNEQFFGPGTRLTVL.

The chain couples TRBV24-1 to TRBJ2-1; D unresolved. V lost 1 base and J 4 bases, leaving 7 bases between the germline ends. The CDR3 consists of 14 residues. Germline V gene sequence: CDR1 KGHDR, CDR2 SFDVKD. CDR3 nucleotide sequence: TGTGCCACCAGTGATTTTGAGGCTTACAATGAGCAGTTCTTC. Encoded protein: CATSDFEAYNEQFF.

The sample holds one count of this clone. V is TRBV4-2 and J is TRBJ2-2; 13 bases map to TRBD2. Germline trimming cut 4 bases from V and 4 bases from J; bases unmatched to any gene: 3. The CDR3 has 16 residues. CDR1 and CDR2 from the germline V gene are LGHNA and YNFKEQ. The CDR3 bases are TGTGCCAGCAGCCGAGGACTAGCGGGAGTCACCGGGGAGCTGTTTTTT. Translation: CASSRGLAGVTGELFF.

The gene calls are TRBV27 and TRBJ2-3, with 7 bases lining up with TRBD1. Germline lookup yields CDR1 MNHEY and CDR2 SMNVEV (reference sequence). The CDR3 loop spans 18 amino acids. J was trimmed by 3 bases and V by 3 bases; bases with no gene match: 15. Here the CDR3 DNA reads TGTGCCAGCAGTTTCCGACAGGGCTTAGCGTTTATGACAGATACGCAGTATTTT. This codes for CASSFRQGLAFMTDTQYF.

The CDR3 reads CSASKLAGSYNEQFF. For the CDR3, the DNA is TGCAGTGCTAGTAAGCTAGCGGGATCCTACAATGAGCAGTTCTTC. The V and J genes are TRBV20-1 and TRBJ2-1; 9 nucleotides align to TRBD2. CDR3 length: 15 residues. CDR1 and CDR2 (germline): DFQATT, SNEGSKA (reference sequence). The junction had 4 bases not matched to a gene; V was cut back by 3 bases and J by 1 base.

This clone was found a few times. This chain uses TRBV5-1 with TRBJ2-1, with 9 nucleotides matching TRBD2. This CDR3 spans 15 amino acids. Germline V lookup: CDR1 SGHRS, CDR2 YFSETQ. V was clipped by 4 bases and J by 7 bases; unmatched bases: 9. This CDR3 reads CASSSLAGKENEQFF. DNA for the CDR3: TGCGCCAGCAGCAGTCTAGCGGGAAAGGAGAATGAGCAGTTCTTC.

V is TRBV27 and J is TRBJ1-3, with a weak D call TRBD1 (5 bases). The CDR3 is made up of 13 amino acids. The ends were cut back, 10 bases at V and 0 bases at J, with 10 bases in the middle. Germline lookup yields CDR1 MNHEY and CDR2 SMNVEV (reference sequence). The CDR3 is CATQGNSGNTIYF. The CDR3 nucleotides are TGTGCCACCCAGGGAAACTCTGGAAACACCATATATTTT.

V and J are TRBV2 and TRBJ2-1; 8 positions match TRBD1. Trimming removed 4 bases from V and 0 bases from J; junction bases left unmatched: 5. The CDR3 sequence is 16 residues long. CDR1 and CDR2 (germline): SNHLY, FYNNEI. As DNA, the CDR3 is TGTGCCAGCAGTGCCCGACAGGGGATCTCCTACAATGAGCAGTTCTTC. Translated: CASSARQGISYNEQFF.

CDR3 in DNA: TGTGCCAGCAGCCCCACAGTGACCTATGGCTACACCTTC. Encoded protein: CASSPTVTYGYTF. V is TRBV7-9 and J is TRBJ1-2; D unresolved. Germline-derived CDR1 and CDR2 are SEHNR and FQNEAQ (reference sequence). This CDR3 region has 13 residues. Trimming took 5 bases from V and 4 from J, leaving 11 bases between them.